This T cell receptor (beta chain) was obtained from a study of blood T cell repertoires in COVID-19. Some clones are missing from TCRdb's copy, which holds only in-frame ones; the method was immunoSEQ multiplex PCR. This repertoire shows over 70,000 clones, 75% to 85% found once; its top ten account for over 9%. Germline values: CDR1 SGHDN, CDR2 FVKESK. V dropped 1 base and J dropped 2 bases, with 5 bases sitting between them. The CDR3 is made up of 14 amino acids. V and J are TRBV14 and TRBJ2-2; no clear D. Sequenced: peripheral blood. This clonotype was obtained from an older woman with acute or convalescent COVID-19. The CDR3 protein is CASSQVVNTGELFF. CDR3 DNA sequence: TGTGCCAGCAGCCAAGTAGTAAACACCGGGGAGCTGTTTTTT.